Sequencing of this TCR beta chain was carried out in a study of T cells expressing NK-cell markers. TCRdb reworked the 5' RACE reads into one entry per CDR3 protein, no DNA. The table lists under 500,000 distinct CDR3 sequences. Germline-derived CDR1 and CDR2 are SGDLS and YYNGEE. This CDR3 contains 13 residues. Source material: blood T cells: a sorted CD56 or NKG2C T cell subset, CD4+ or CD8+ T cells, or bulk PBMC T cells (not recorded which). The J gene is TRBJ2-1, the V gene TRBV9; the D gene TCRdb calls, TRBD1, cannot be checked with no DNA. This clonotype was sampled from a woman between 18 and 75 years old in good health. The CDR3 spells CASSQGVLNEQFF.